The source of this T cell receptor beta chain is a study of blood T cell repertoires in COVID-19. This clone was observed many times. Per germline, CDR1 SGHTA and CDR2 FQGNSA. This CDR3 region has 12 residues. Trimming pared 7 bases from V and 1 base from J, leaving 6 bases between. Original handling: It was from reference gene primer amplification that nucleated cell counts were estimated. Profiled with immunoSEQ multiplex PCR; TCRdb holds only in-frame clones, not every one. For V, J and clone size, that table is used; D and trimming come from the DNA. Of about 170,000 clones in the sample, 83% were seen once.

The chain is built from TRBV7-2 and TRBJ2-3, with D hard to call. Sample: peripheral blood. This TCR came from a woman aged 80 or over with acute or convalescent COVID-19. CDR3: CASKPGTDTQYF. Here the CDR3 DNA reads TGTGCCAGCAAGCCGGGCACAGATACGCAGTATTTT. The full variable domain, with the rest looked up from reference TRBV7-2 and TRBJ2-3, is GAGVSQSPSNKVTEKGKDVELRCDPISGHTALYWYRQSLGQGLEFLIYFQGNSAPDKSGLPSDRFSAERTGGSVSTLTIQRTQQEDSAVYLCASKPGTDTQYFGPGTRLTVL.